This TCR beta chain was sequenced for a study of spatial heterogeneity in lung cancer. Background on the study: Raw reads showed each unique TCR and UMI combination turning up more than ten times on average.

This sample's time point: sample taken at primary tumor resection. Unsorted whole RNA of tumor, nontumor lung or frozen PBMC was sequenced. There were approximately 69 donors, all of them untreated patients with early-stage non-small cell lung cancer. This clonotype was detected a few times. Antigen: not known. The CDR3 runs to 13 residues. Germline V gene lookup returns CDR1 SGHRS and CDR2 YFSETQ. Trimming took 4 bases from V and 4 from J; bases not matched to a gene: 2. A unique molecular identifier was carried by every single TCR cDNA molecule. From the 5' RACE reads, TCRdb called clonotypes with MiXCR, one entry per CDR3 protein. The repertoire holds approximately 90,000 distinct CDR3 sequences, with around 10% as singletons. Study findings and constraints: Ubiquitous expanded tumor TCRs appeared in blood more at resection than follow-up.

The chain is built from TRBV5-1 and TRBJ2-1, with 7 bases that match TRBD1. The TCR was taken from a male donor with early-stage non-small cell lung cancer. The source was PBMCs, collected at surgery. The DNA of the CDR3 is TGCGCCAGCAGCGTGACAGGGTACAATGAGCAGTTCTTC. This sequence encodes CASSVTGYNEQFF. Combining the CDR3 with reference TRBV5-1 and TRBJ2-1 gives the whole variable domain KAGVTQTPRYLIKTRGQQVTLSCSPISGHRSVSWYQQTPGQGLQFLFEYFSETQRNKGNFPGRFSGRQFSNSRSEMNVSTLELGDSALYLCASSVTGYNEQFFGPGTRLTVL.